This T cell receptor beta chain was captured in a study of cytomegalovirus exposure and HLA in healthy donors. Overall study: Genotyping of about 400 donors showed that 80% to 90% belonged to the Caucasian-associated ancestry cluster.

This clone showed up just a few times. Its target is not known. The study, taken as a whole, reports: Likely technical artifact: a cluster of highly shared sequence variants.

The primer mix had 60 Vbeta and 13 Jbeta primers. Sequencing used immunoSEQ multiplex PCR; TCRdb keeps in-frame clones, though not all of them. The sample has hundreds of thousands of clones, 60% to 80% seen once. Material: PBMCs. The TCR originated in a man aged 18 to 30 in good health and CMV-seronegative.

This CDR3 is CASSKGSAGEQYF. In DNA form, the CDR3 reads TGTGCCAGTAGTAAAGGGAGCGCGGGCGAGCAGTACTTC. This chain uses TRBV19 with TRBJ2-7; possibly TRBD2 for D (5 bases). V lost 4 bases and J 6 bases, leaving 13 bases between the germline ends. CDR3 length: 13 amino acids. Germline V gives CDR1 LNHDA, CDR2 SQIVND (reference sequence).